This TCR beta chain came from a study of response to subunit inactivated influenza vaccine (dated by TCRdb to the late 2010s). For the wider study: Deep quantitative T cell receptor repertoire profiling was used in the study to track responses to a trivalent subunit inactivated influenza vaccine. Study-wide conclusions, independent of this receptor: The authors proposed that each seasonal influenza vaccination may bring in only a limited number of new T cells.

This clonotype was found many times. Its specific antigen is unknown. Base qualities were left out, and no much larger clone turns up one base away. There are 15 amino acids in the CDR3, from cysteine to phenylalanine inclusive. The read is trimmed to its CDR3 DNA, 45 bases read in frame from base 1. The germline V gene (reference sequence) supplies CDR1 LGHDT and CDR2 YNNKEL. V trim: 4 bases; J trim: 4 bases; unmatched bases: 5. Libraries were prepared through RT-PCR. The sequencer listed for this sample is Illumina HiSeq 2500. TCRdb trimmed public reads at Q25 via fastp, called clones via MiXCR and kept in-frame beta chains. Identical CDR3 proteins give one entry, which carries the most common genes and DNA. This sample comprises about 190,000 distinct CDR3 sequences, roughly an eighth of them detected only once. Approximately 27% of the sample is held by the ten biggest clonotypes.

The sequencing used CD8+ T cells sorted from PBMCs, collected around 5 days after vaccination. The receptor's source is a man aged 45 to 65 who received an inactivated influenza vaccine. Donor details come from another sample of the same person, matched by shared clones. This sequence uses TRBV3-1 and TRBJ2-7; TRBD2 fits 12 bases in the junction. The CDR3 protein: CASSPGTSGSYEQYF. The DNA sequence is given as TGTGCCAGCAGCCCAGGGACTAGCGGGTCTTACGAGCAGTACTTC.